The clone carrying this T cell receptor (beta chain) was counted only a few times. Its target is unknown. This sample is drawn from a study of T cells in Graves' hyperthyroidism and ophthalmopathy. Findings and limits, study-wide: Blood also carried most thyroid clonotypes expanded above 0.001. Stable hyperthyroidism was told apart from ophthalmopathy by a model built on 13 V-J features.

It was RNA transcripts that yielded the amplified TCR beta CDR3 regions. Initially, a first-round RT-PCR of the TCR CDR3 employed the HTBI primer set. TCRdb processed the multiplex PCR reads anew with MiXCR; each CDR3 protein has one entry. Of about 760,000 distinct CDR3 sequences in the sample, 35% are singletons; the top ten hold approximately 31%. In patients aged 18 to 65, hyperthyroidism was newly diagnosed, with duration under 2 months. Trimming took 0 bases from V and 0 from J, leaving 5 bases between them. Germline V lookup: CDR1 LNHNV, CDR2 YYDKDF (reference sequence). The CDR3 sequence is 14 residues long.

The TCR sequence derives from a woman between 40 and 50 years old with Graves' hyperthyroidism. The sequenced sample consisted of blood. V gene TRBV15 combines with J gene TRBJ1-1; D gene ambiguous. The CDR3 here is CATSRDRMNTEAFF. DNA of the CDR3: TGTGCCACCAGCAGAGATCGTATGAACACTGAAGCTTTCTTT.